Reported below is one TCR beta chain. Its antigen is still unknown. The data were obtained in a study of shared clonotypes between healthy human individuals. The data were produced by immunoSEQ multiplex PCR, yet TCRdb's version contains in-frame clones alone and is incomplete. The table records millions of clones, about 95% of them present only once. All donors were healthy HIV-negative adults lacking recent acute infections or vaccinations. Study-wide points: Four donors showed sharing of 4.5% to 5% of naive CD4 clonotypes. Despite large depth, rarefaction showed incomplete sorted-subset sequencing. Non-shared clonotypes had lower generation probabilities than clonotypes shared by all four sorted-subset donors.

Sequenced sample: naive CD4+ T cells sorted from blood. The subset was: CD45RA+ positively selected. This receptor was taken from a man younger than 35 in good health.

This CDR3 reads CASASTGDHYGYTF. The CDR3 bases are TGCGCCAGCGCTTCGACAGGAGACCACTATGGCTACACCTTC. This chain joins TRBV5-1 and TRBJ1-2; possible D gene TRBD1, 6 bases. CDR1 is SGHRS and CDR2 is YFSETQ in the germline V gene. The CDR3 sequence is 14 residues long. Trimming took off 7 bases at V and 3 bases at J, with 16 bases between the two ends.